This TCR beta chain was captured by sequencing in a study of post-analysis software for immune sequencing data. Study-level results: Same-batch preparations were strongly co-clustered by F measure. Comparison of patients with controls showed roughly five TRBV segments more frequent in patients, TRBV5-6, TRBV5-1 and TRBV20-1 among them. Significantly lower normalized Chao1 diversity was seen in multiple sclerosis patients than in controls.

Regarding this clonotype: The antigen is undetermined. The germline gene is not matched at one end of the junction; a read error may be the cause.

The CDR3 extends over 15 amino acids. CDR1 is DFQATT, CDR2 SNEGSKA, per germline (reference sequence). Presence of unique molecular identifiers characterized the TCR beta cDNA libraries. TCRdb reprocessed the PCR reads with MiXCR, giving one entry per CDR3 protein. The data show 450,000 or so distinct CDR3 sequences, 40% to 55% seen once. Sequencing used blood. The V call is TRBV20-1, the J call TRBJ2-7; maybe TRBD1 (6 bases). This TCR was recovered from a girl aged 5-17 years with multiple sclerosis. DNA of the CDR3: TGCAGTGCTGGAGATCGGGACACCTACTCCTACGAGCAGTACTTC. The encoded protein is CSAGDRDTYSYEQYF.